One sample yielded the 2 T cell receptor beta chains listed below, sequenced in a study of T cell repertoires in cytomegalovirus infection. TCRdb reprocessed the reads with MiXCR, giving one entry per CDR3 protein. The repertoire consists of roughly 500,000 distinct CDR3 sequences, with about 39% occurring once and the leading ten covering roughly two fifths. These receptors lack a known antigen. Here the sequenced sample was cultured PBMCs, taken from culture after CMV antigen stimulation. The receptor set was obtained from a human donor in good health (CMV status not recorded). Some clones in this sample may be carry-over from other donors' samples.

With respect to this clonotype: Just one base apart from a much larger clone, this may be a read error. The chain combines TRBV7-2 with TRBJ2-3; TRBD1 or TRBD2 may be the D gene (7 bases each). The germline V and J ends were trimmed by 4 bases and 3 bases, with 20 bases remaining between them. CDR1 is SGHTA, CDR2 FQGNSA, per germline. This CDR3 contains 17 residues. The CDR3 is CASSSTSRGALTDTQYF. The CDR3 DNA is TGTGCCAGCAGCTCGACTAGCAGGGGGGCGTTGACAGATACGCAGTATTTT.

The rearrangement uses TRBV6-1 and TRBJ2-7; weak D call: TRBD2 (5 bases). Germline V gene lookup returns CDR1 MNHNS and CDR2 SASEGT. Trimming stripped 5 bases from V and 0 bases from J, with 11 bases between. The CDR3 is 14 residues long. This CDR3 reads CASSQTGSSYEQYF. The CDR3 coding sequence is TGTGCCAGCAGTCAGACTGGGAGCTCCTACGAGCAGTACTTC.